This T cell receptor (beta chain) appears in the sequencing data of a study of human CD8 memory T cell subsets. The study's findings and limits: There were indications from Chao1 estimates that stem-like memory T cells were more diverse than precursor exhausted T cells. Beta chains alone were the T cell receptor chains sequenced in the study. High, similar diversity marked stem-like memory and precursor exhausted T cells but not effector memory cells.

This clonotype is medium-sized by frequency. The antigen remains undetermined. TSTEM, the stem-like memory CD8+ T cells, were CCR7+ PD-1- TIGIT-. CDR3 length: 17 amino acids. Germline values: CDR1 SGHDT, CDR2 YYEEEE. Investigators built TCR beta libraries using UMI-labeled 5' RACE. After re-calling the 5' RACE reads, TCRdb lists one entry per CDR3 protein, DNA absent. The repertoire table contains fewer than 8,500 distinct CDR3 sequences. J is TRBJ2-3 and V is TRBV5-6; TCRdb lists TRBD2, though no DNA is available to test this call. Sequenced: CD8+ stem-like memory T cells (TSCM and TCM) sorted from PBMCs. The subset was: stem-like memory CD8 T cells (TSTEM), CCR7+ PD-1- TIGIT-. The source of this sequence is a human donor in good health. CDR3 sequence: CASSLVSGGLRADTQYF.